The clone carrying this TCR beta chain was seen more than once but under ten times. Looked up from germline, CDR1 is SGHRS and CDR2 is YFSETQ. The CDR3 runs 16 residues. V dropped 4 bases and J dropped 7 bases, with 21 bases sitting between them. This entry comes from a study of identical twins. Template switching, a step in the protocol, added a universal primer site, and cDNA carried unique molecular identifiers. Each CDR3 protein is one row after TCRdb ran MiXCR on the 5' RACE reads. Seen here are approximately 1.8 million distinct CDR3 sequences, roughly a third observed once, and the top ten hold approximately 0.25%.

The sequence derives from a newborn girl in good health. Source material: cord blood. V and J are TRBV5-1 and TRBJ2-1; D perhaps matches TRBD1 (6 bases). The CDR3 nucleotides are TGCGCCAGCAGCCGACGGGGAGAGGGGGTCGGAAATGAGCAGTTCTTC. The encoded protein is CASSRRGEGVGNEQFF. Complete variable domain (other parts from reference TRBV5-1 and TRBJ2-1): KAGVTQTPRYLIKTRGQQVTLSCSPISGHRSVSWYQQTPGQGLQFLFEYFSETQRNKGNFPGRFSGRQFSNSRSEMNVSTLELGDSALYLCASSRRGEGVGNEQFFGPGTRLTVL.